Listed below are T cell receptor beta chains from one sample, sequenced in a study of blood T cells in healthy people across ages. One entry per CDR3 protein results from TCRdb running MiXCR on the 5' RACE reads. The repertoire holds about 2 million distinct CDR3 sequences, with roughly 52% as singletons. Source material: blood. Receptors were obtained from a woman aged 35 to 49 in good health. Each CDR3 is given with its conserved first and last residue.

j_call: TRBJ1-6; v_call: TRBV4-3; cdr3_aa: CASSLGGAMSPLHF
j_call: TRBJ2-5; v_call: TRBV12-3/TRBV12-4; cdr3_aa: CASSGGTGRQETQCF
j_call: TRBJ1-4; v_call: TRBV20-1; cdr3_aa: CSVRGPANNEKLFF
j_call: TRBJ1-2; v_call: TRBV2; cdr3_aa: CASPKQGALYGYTF
j_call: TRBJ2-1; v_call: TRBV18; cdr3_aa: CASSPNDFSYNEQFF
j_call: TRBJ1-1; v_call: TRBV9; cdr3_aa: CASSVGKGRTEAFF
j_call: TRBJ1-1; v_call: TRBV7-8; cdr3_aa: CASSLVWLKMNTEAFF
j_call: TRBJ2-5; v_call: TRBV7-2; cdr3_aa: CASRDRTSGKTQYF
j_call: TRBJ1-2; v_call: TRBV28; cdr3_aa: CASSRPGEGGYTF
j_call: TRBJ1-1; v_call: TRBV10-3; cdr3_aa: CAIRSQVGTARNTEAFF
j_call: TRBJ2-4; v_call: TRBV5-1; cdr3_aa: CASSSVVGEDQYF
j_call: TRBJ1-6; v_call: TRBV6-5; cdr3_aa: CASSRGGNSPLHF
j_call: TRBJ2-4; v_call: TRBV4-3; cdr3_aa: CASSQEGRRVGKNIQYF
j_call: TRBJ2-1; v_call: TRBV20-1; cdr3_aa: CSAVGLTNEQFF
j_call: TRBJ1-4; v_call: TRBV20-1; cdr3_aa: CSATRGNEKLFF
j_call: TRBJ2-7; v_call: TRBV7-9; cdr3_aa: CASSFYAGQLSSYEQYF
j_call: TRBJ2-1; v_call: TRBV14; cdr3_aa: CASSQEHRGGGEQFF
j_call: TRBJ1-2; v_call: TRBV7-2; cdr3_aa: CASSRTGGLGYTF
j_call: TRBJ2-5; v_call: TRBV10-2; cdr3_aa: CASSLSGGNRDEQYF
j_call: TRBJ2-3; v_call: TRBV7-6; cdr3_aa: CASRLGYTDTQYF
j_call: TRBJ2-4; v_call: TRBV7-2; cdr3_aa: CASSSLGGGGDGNIQYF
j_call: TRBJ1-5; v_call: TRBV7-9; cdr3_aa: CASSLEQGPVKHF
j_call: TRBJ2-7; v_call: TRBV20-1; cdr3_aa: CSARISSGDVLSSYEQYF
j_call: TRBJ1-2; v_call: TRBV12-3/TRBV12-4; cdr3_aa: CASSSGTGHFGYTF
j_call: TRBJ2-7; v_call: TRBV6-2/TRBV6-3; cdr3_aa: CASELVRASYEQYF
j_call: TRBJ2-1; v_call: TRBV18; cdr3_aa: CASSPPNRGTSGSNEQFF
j_call: TRBJ2-7; v_call: TRBV12-3/TRBV12-4; cdr3_aa: CASTTGQGYEQYF
j_call: TRBJ2-3; v_call: TRBV5-1; cdr3_aa: CASSLVVPDTQYF
j_call: TRBJ1-5; v_call: TRBV7-9; cdr3_aa: CASSPGQGLPGGNQPQHF
j_call: TRBJ2-7; v_call: TRBV25-1; cdr3_aa: CASSEWGGGSYEQYF
j_call: TRBJ2-3; v_call: TRBV3-1; cdr3_aa: CASSPKDGLDTQYF
j_call: TRBJ1-5; v_call: TRBV15; cdr3_aa: CATSRGGTGGNQPQHF
j_call: TRBJ2-1; v_call: TRBV20-1; cdr3_aa: CSVTQFTNPLYTYNEQFF
j_call: TRBJ2-7; v_call: TRBV7-9; cdr3_aa: CASSLYGGVEQYF
j_call: TRBJ2-5; v_call: TRBV12-3/TRBV12-4; cdr3_aa: CASSPRWGGGETQYF
j_call: TRBJ1-5; v_call: TRBV7-8; cdr3_aa: CASSLAGNLWGQPQHF
j_call: TRBJ2-3; v_call: TRBV3-1; cdr3_aa: CASSQQTFSPTDTQYF
j_call: TRBJ2-1; v_call: TRBV6-4; cdr3_aa: CASSARQGAAFNEQFF
j_call: TRBJ2-1; v_call: TRBV7-2; cdr3_aa: CASSLVGLYNGQFF
j_call: TRBJ2-3; v_call: TRBV11-2; cdr3_aa: CASSFDDTQYF